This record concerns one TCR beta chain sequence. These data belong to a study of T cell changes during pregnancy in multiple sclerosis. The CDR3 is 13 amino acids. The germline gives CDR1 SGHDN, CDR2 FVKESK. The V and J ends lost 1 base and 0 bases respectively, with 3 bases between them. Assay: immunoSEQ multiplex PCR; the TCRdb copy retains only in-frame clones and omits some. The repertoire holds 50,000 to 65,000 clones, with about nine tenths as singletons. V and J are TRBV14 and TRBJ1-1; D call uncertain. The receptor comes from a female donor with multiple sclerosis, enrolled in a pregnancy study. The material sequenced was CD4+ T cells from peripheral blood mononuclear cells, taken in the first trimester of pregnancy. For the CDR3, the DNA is TGTGCCAGCAGCCAAGCAATGAACACTGAAGCTTTCTTT. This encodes CASSQAMNTEAFF.